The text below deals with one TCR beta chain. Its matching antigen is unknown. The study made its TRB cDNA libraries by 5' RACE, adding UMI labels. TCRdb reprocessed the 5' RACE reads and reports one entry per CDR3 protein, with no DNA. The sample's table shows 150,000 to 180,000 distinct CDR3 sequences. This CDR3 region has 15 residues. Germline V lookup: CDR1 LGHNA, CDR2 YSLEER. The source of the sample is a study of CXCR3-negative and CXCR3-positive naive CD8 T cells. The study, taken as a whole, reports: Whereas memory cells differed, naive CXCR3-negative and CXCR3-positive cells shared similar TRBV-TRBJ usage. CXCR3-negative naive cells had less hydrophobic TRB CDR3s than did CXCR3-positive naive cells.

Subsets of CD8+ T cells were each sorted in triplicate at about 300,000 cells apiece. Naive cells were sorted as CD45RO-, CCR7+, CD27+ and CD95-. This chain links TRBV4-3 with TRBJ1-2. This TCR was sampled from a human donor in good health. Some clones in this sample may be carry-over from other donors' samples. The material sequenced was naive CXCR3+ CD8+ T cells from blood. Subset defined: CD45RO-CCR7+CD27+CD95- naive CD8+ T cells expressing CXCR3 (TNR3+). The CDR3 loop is CASSQDSGREWGYTF.